The TCR beta chain under discussion was sequenced for a study of human T cells and chemical hapten exposure. Study findings and constraints: Donors in the study had alopecia, meaning their immune response may differ from healthy people's.

Only a few counts were recorded for this clonotype. Its cognate antigen is unknown. Time point described: patch test 3, about 24 weeks after DPC sensitization. The treatment was: therapeutic diphenylcyclopropenone sensitization with weekly scalp DPC. Attachment of unique molecular identifiers to individual cDNA molecules was performed in the library. TCRdb reprocessed the RACE reads via MiXCR and lists one record per CDR3 protein. The data contain about 97,000 distinct CDR3 sequences, about 28% of them seen just once; the ten biggest clones take up 10%. The specimen was whole blood, collected in connection with sensitization to the hapten diphenylcyclopropenone (DPC). The clonotype originates from a man aged 40-49 years with alopecia areata. Some clones in this sample may be carry-over from other donors' samples.

The CDR3 DNA reads as TGCAGTGGGATCCGGGACAGTAATCAGCCCCAGCATTTT. The encoded protein is CSGIRDSNQPQHF. The chain joins TRBV20-1 to TRBJ1-5, with TRBD1 matching 7 bases. This CDR3 spans 13 amino acids. Germline CDR1 and CDR2: DFQATT and SNEGSKA (reference sequence). The V and J ends lost 7 bases and 4 bases, in that order; junction bases with no gene match: 7.